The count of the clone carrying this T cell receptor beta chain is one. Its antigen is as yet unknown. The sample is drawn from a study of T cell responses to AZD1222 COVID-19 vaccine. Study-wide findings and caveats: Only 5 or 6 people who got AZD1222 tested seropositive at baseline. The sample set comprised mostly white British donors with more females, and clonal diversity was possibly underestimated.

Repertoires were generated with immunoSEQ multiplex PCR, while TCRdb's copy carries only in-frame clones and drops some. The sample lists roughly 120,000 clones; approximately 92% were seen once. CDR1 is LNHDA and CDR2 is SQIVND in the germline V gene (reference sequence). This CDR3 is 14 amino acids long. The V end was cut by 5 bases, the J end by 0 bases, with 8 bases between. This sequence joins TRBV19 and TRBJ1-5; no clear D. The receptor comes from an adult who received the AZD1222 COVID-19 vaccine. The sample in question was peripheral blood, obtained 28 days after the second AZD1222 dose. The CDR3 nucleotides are TGTGCCAGTAGTGGTACTGCTAGCAATCAGCCCCAGCATTTT. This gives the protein CASSGTASNQPQHF.